The TCR beta chain under discussion was sequenced for a study of cytomegalovirus exposure and HLA in healthy donors. The V gene's germline CDR1 is SQVTM and CDR2 ANQGSEA. V lost 6 bases to trimming and J lost 7 bases; unmatched junction nucleotides: 10. This CDR3 region has 14 residues. PCR involved 60 Vbeta and 13 Jbeta primers. Some clones are missing from TCRdb's copy, which holds only in-frame ones; the method was immunoSEQ multiplex PCR. The sample gives approximately 100,000 clones, around two thirds of which show up once; approximately 3.9% is in the top ten. The TCR originated in a man aged 25 to 45 in good health and CMV-seropositive. Specimen: PBMCs. The chain recombines TRBV29-1 with TRBJ1-2; 11 bases line up with TRBD1. CDR3 sequence reads: CSVDGSGTGGGYTF. Written as DNA, the CDR3 is TGCAGCGTGGACGGCTCCGGGACAGGGGGTGGCTACACCTTC.